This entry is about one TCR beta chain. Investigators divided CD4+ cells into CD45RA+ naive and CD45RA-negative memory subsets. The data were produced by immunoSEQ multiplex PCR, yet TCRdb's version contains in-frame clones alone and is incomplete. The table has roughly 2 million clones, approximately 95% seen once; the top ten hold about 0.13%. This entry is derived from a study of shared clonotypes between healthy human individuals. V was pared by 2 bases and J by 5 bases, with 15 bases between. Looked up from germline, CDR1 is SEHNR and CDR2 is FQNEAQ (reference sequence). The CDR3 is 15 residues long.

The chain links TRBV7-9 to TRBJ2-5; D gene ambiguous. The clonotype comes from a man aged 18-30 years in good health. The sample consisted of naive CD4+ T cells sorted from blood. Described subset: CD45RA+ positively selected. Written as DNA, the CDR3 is TGTGCCAGCAGCTTACGTGCCTTGGTTGGGGAGACCCAGTACTTC. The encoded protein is CASSLRALVGETQYF.